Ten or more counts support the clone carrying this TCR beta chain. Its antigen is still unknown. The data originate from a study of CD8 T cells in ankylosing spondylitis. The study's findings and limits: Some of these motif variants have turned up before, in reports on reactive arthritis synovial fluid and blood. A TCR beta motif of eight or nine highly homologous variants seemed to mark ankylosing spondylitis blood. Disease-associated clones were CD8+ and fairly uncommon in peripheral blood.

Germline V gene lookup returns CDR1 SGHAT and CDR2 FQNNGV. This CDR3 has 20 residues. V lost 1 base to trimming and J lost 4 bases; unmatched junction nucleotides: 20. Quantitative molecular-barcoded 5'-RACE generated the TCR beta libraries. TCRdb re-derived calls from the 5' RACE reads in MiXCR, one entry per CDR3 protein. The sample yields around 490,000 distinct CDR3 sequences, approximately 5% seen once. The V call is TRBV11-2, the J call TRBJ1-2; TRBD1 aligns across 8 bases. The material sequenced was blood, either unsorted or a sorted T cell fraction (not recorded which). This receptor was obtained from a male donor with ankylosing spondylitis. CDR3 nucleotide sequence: TGTGCCAGCAGCTTAGTCCCGGGACAGGCTACCCCCCTATTCTTCTATGGCTACACCTTC. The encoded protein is CASSLVPGQATPLFFYGYTF.